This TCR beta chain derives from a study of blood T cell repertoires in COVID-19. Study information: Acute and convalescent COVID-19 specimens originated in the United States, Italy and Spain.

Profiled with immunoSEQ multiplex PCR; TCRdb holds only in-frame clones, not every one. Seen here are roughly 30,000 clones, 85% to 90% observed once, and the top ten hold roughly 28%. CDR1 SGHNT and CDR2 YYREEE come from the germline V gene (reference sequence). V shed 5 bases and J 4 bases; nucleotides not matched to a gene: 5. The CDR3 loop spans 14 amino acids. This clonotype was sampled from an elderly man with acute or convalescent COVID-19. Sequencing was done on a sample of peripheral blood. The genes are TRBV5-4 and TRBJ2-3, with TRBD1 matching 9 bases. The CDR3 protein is CASSLQGASDTQYF. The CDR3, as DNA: TGTGCCAGCAGTCTACAGGGGGCTTCAGATACGCAGTATTTT.